This T cell receptor (beta chain) was profiled in a study of blood T cell repertoires in COVID-19. Study details: Spain, Italy and the United States supplied samples that represented acute and convalescent COVID-19. T cells, B-cell-depleted T cells, or PBMCs supplied cDNA or gDNA.

The CDR3 runs to 15 residues. Losses at the gene ends were 1 base for V and 9 bases for J; bases not matched to a gene: 6. Germline lookup yields CDR1 MGHRA and CDR2 YSYEKL. Donors were grouped by their self-reported clinical history. Donors of Cohort 3 who recovered were those that had two negative PCRs, clearance, or symptom resolution. Using immunoSEQ multiplex PCR, the repertoire was profiled, and TCRdb retains in-frame clones only, with some absent. The sample consists of a few hundred thousand clones, roughly nine tenths of them appearing once. The sequence derives from an older woman who had recovered from COVID-19. This chain connects TRBV4-1 to TRBJ1-6; TRBD1 agrees at 7 bases. Sequenced: PBMCs or T cells enriched from blood (not recorded which). The CDR3 region is CASSQADRHISPLHF. The CDR3 nucleotides read TGCGCCAGCAGCCAAGCGGACAGGCATATTTCACCCCTCCACTTT.